This T cell receptor beta chain was captured in a study of tumor-infiltrating lymphocytes in primary liver carcinoma (dated by TCRdb to 2016 to 2017). For the study in its entirety: Between late 2015 and March 2016, five patients in China with histopathologically diagnosed primary liver carcinoma had surgical resection. Hepatocellular carcinoma (four) or combined HCC and intrahepatic cholangiocarcinoma (one) was present in the five patients, who were three men and two women aged 30 to 69 years. Tumors of the five patients were stage T1-T3 N0M0 with maximum diameters of roughly 4 to 11 cm. Each sample produced roughly 3.65 to 7.5 million productive TCRbeta reads, and read depth showed no significant difference between tissue types. TCRbeta repertoire sequencing, expression microarrays and whole-exome sequencing were combined in the study across five regions of each liver tumor, with adjacent normal tissue and blood also included. A total of roughly 35 specimens from 5 patients underwent TCRbeta repertoire sequencing, comprising 25 tumor regions, 5 adjacent noncancerous liver tissues and 5 peripheral blood samples. High reproducibility was observed for the technical replicate repertoires, with mean shared-clone rates about 0.92 and correlation coefficients above 0.95.

Starting from 500 to 650 ng total RNA, TCRbeta-specific cDNA was produced by reverse transcription with a constant-region primer and ProtoScript II reverse transcriptase. Three nested multiplex PCR rounds, following a slightly modified ARM-PCR procedure, were used to build the TCRbeta libraries. Each of the first two PCR rounds ran for approximately 10 cycles using multiplex TRBV1-TRBV30 forward primers together with a Cbeta reverse primer. Sample barcodes and Illumina adapters were attached in a final 25-cycle PCR using Deep VentR polymerase. Before sequencing, amplicons of 200-500 bp were purified from gel using a QIAquick gel extraction kit. An Illumina HiSeq 2500 was used to sequence the TCRbeta amplicons, generating 250-bp paired-end reads. The paper's data handling went like this. Reads were quality-trimmed with Trimmomatic v0.33, and paired reads were merged with FLASH v1.2.11 to recover full CDR3 sequences. V, D and J germline segments were assigned to the rearranged TCRbeta sequences using MiGEC v1.2.1b. Clonotype statistics and Shannon-Wiener diversity indices were computed with VDJtools v1.0.0. Except for diversity analysis, only the 250 most abundant clonotypes of each sample were used in subsequent analyses to reduce sampling bias. TCRdb's own reprocessing of the public reads used fastp at Q25 and MiXCR and kept productive beta chains. Rows with a matching CDR3 protein are joined into one entry that keeps the most common DNA and genes. The V and J calls come from TCRdb's annotation, not from the publication. This sample gives fewer than 350,000 distinct CDR3 sequences in total; about 62% of them show up just once. The top ten clonotypes cover roughly 8.9% of the sample.

CDR1 and CDR2 were assigned from the germline V gene as LGHNA and YNFKEQ. The CDR3, cysteine through phenylalanine, is 15 amino acids long. The kept DNA is CDR3 alone, 45 bases in frame from the first base. The full study reports these points: Because the samples were bulk and unsorted, CD4+ and CD8+ T cell repertoires could not be compared. The top 250 clones made up a significantly larger repertoire fraction in tumors than in blood (p = 0.039). Repertoire overlap was found to be higher between tumor regions (mean approximately 36%) than between tumor-adjacent (approximately 17%) or tumor-blood (about 14%) pairs, consistent with antigen-driven expansion. With just four or five patients in the study, the authors point out that the findings should be validated in a larger study. Only the TCR beta chain was sequenced, which likely underestimates true repertoire diversity because unpaired alpha chains were not captured.

As regards this clonotype: It has no known antigen specificity. A much larger clonotype is one base distant, so this may be a read error.

TRIzol reagent was used to extract blood RNA from unsorted whole blood, while the DNeasy Blood & Tissue kit provided the germline DNA. At the time of sampling, the patients had chronic HBV infection and had not received any treatment. Before surgery, four milliliters of peripheral blood were collected into K2EDTA tubes. Here the chain combines TRBV4-2 and TRBJ2-1; a confident D gene designation cannot be given. Sequencing was done on a sample of peripheral blood. This clonotype originated in a man between 40 and 49 years old with primary liver carcinoma and hepatitis B virus infection. The nucleotide sequence reads TGTACCAGCAGCCAAGCTCTCAGCTCCTACAATGAGCAGTTCTTC. It translates to CTSSQALSSYNEQFF.